This is a list of T cell receptor beta chains from one sample in a study of PD-1 blockade in classical Hodgkin lymphoma. TCRdb keeps only in-frame clones here, not all; method: immunoSEQ multiplex PCR. The table has some 7,100 clones, roughly 80% seen once. The specimen comprised CD4+ T cells from blood, sampled at baseline. The receptors were sampled from a human donor with classical Hodgkin lymphoma. Both conserved end residues are trimmed from each CDR3. The size field is filled for only some rows; it gives once, few, many or a size class.

j_call cdr3_length clone_size v_call cdr3_aa
TRBJ1-2 12 - TRBV19 ASSITGTADGYT
TRBJ1-1 12 - TRBV19 ASRGARQFTEAF
TRBJ2-7 11 - TRBV4-2 ASSHPRADEQY
TRBJ1-6 16 - TRBV18 ASSPRQGTGVHNSPLH
TRBJ2-3 11 - TRBV10-3 AISESKTDTQY
TRBJ2-2 13 - TRBV7-3 ASSLTGLATGELF
TRBJ2-2 14 - TRBV10-3 AIRGLAGDNTGELF
TRBJ1-2 11 - TRBV5-4 ASSFSGVYGYT
TRBJ1-6 14 - TRBV27 ASSSSGLQENSPLH
TRBJ2-3 13 - TRBV7-3 ASSLNSGGGDTQY
TRBJ2-5 9 - TRBV20-1 SARDLGGQY
TRBJ2-4 12 once TRBV4-1 ASSQWVEGDIQY
TRBJ1-2 11 - TRBV2 ASSAGTGVQGT
TRBJ2-1 13 - TRBV7-8 ASSSRLTGGNEQF
TRBJ2-7 10 - TRBV7-9 ASSFGTYEQY
TRBJ2-7 11 - TRBV28 ASSLGVPGEQY
TRBJ2-5 15 - TRBV7-2 ASSSSRDRGRWETQY
TRBJ2-1 12 - TRBV11-2 ASSLERGVNEQF
TRBJ2-7 11 - TRBV29-1 SVWGTAPYEQY
TRBJ1-1 11 - TRBV2 ASGLLKGGEAF
TRBJ2-1 10 - TRBV7-3 ASSPLAGDGF
TRBJ2-5 11 - TRBV4-1 ASSQGIRETQY
TRBJ2-3 12 - TRBV15 ATSRDRITDTQY
TRBJ1-6 13 - TRBV6-6 ASQPATGFDSPLH
TRBJ1-2 12 - TRBV10-3 AIREGGKDYGYT
TRBJ2-7 13 - TRBV7-2 ASSAPDRGRYEQY